This TCR beta chain stems from a study of cytomegalovirus exposure and HLA in healthy donors. Libraries were prepared by immunoSEQ multiplex PCR; TCRdb keeps only in-frame clonotypes and omits some of them. The sample consists of 190,000 or so clones, around 82% of them appearing once. V was trimmed by 1 base and J by 2 bases, leaving 12 bases between them. The CDR3 runs 15 residues. Germline V CDR1 and CDR2: SGHRS, YFSETQ. The sequence derives from a woman under 30 in good health and CMV-seropositive. The V gene is TRBV5-1, the J gene TRBJ1-2; D might be TRBD1 (6 bases). The sequenced sample consisted of PBMCs. CDR3 in amino acids: CASSLTTGANYGYTF. The CDR3 DNA is TGCGCCAGCAGCTTGACGACAGGAGCAAACTATGGCTACACCTTC.